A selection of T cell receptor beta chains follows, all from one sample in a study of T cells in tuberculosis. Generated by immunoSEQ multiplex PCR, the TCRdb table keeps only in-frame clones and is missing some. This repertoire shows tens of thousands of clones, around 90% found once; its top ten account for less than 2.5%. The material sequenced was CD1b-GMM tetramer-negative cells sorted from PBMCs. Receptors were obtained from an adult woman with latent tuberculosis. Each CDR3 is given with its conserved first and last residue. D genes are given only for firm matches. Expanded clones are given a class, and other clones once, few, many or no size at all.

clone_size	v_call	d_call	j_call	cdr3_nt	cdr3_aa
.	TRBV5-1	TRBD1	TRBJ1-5	TGCGCCAGCAGCTTGGCGGGACAGGGTTTCCCCGGACACAGGAATCAGCCCCAGCATTTT	CASSLAGQGFPGHRNQPQHF
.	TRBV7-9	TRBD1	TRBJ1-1	TGTGCCAGCAGCCGCCCCGGACAGGGAAACACTGAAGCTTTCTTT	CASSRPGQGNTEAFF
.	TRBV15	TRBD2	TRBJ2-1	TGTGCCACCCATCCTAGCGGGGGTTACAATGAGCAGTTCTTC	CATHPSGGYNEQFF
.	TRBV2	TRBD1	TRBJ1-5	TGTGCCAGCAGTCTTCCCGGGACAGGGGGGGGTCAGCCCCAGCATTTT	CASSLPGTGGGQPQHF
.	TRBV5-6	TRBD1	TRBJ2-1	TGTGCCAGCAGCTTGGGTAACACCGGGACAGGGGACCACAATGAGCAGTTCTTC	CASSLGNTGTGDHNEQFF
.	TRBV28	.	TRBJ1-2	TGTGCCAGCAGTCAGATCTATGGCTACACCTTC	CASSQIYGYTF
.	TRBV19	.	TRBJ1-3	TGTGCCAGTAGGGACAGCTCTGGAAACACCATATATTTT	CASRDSSGNTIYF
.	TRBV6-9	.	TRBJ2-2	TGTGCCAGCAGTTCCCGCAGTAACACCGGGGAGCTGTTTTTT	CASSSRSNTGELFF
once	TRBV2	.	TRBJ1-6	TGTGCCAGCACCCCGGAGAGCGCCCGTTATAATTCACCCCTCCACTTT	CASTPESARYNSPLHF
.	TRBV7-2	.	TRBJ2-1	TGTGCCAGCAGCTTAAGGGGGCTAGCGGGGTTCTTC	CASSLRGLAGFF
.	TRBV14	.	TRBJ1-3	TGTGCCAGCAGCAGCCGGGACATTGGAACGAACACCATATATTTT	CASSSRDIGTNTIYF
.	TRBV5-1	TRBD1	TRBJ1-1	TGCGCCAGCAGCTTGGAGACAGGGGGCAGGGGAGCTTTCTTT	CASSLETGGRGAFF
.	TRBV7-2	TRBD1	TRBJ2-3	TGTGCCAGCAGCTTGGGACAGTTAATCTCAGATACGCAGTATTTT	CASSLGQLISDTQYF
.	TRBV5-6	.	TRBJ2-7	TGTGCCAGCAGCCTCGCGAACAGGGCCACCTACGAGCAGTACTTC	CASSLANRATYEQYF
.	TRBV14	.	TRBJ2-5	TGTGCCAGCAGCCAAGTGGCCAGGGCCCAAGAGACCCAGTACTTC	CASSQVARAQETQYF
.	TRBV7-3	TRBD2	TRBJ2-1	TGTGCCAGCAGCTTCCAAGCCTTTAGCGGGGGGCCACCCAATTACAATGAGCAGTTCTTC	CASSFQAFSGGPPNYNEQFF
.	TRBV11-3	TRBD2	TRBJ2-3	TGTGCCAGCAGCGGCTTCGGGGGGGCTGGCACAGATACGCAGTATTTT	CASSGFGGAGTDTQYF
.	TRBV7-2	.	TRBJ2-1	TGTGCCAGCAGCCGGGGTGGGTCTATGCTGAATGAGCAGTTCTTC	CASSRGGSMLNEQFF
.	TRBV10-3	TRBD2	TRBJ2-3	TGTGCCATCAGTGAGTTGGGGCGGGGGGCCCTTACAGATACGCAGTATTTT	CAISELGRGALTDTQYF